This T cell receptor beta chain was sequenced for a study of blood T cell repertoires in COVID-19. Study details: Nucleic acid was either cDNA or gDNA, and it came from T cells, B-cell-depleted T cells, or PBMCs.

The protocol was immunoSEQ multiplex PCR, while the TCRdb copy is restricted to in-frame clones and leaves out a portion. The sample records approximately 260,000 clones, approximately 83% being singletons. The CDR3 runs 14 residues. The V and J ends lost 0 bases and 0 bases respectively, with 4 bases between them. Germline V gene lookup returns CDR1 SEHNR and CDR2 FQNEAQ (reference sequence). V usage is TRBV7-9 and J usage is TRBJ2-3, with D unresolved. The sequence came from a woman aged 35 to 49 with acute COVID-19. The sample taken for sequencing was PBMCs or T cells enriched from blood (not recorded which). DNA of the CDR3: TGTGCCAGCAGCTTAGCGGCTAGCACAGATACGCAGTATTTT. The encoded protein is CASSLAASTDTQYF.